These 6 T cell receptor beta chains were sequenced from one sample in a study of T cell clonality in common variable immunodeficiency (dated by TCRdb to between 2014 and 2017). The library was obtained by the immunoSEQ multiplex PCR assay. The immuneACCESS repertoire file appears here via TCRdb, limited to in-frame rearrangements. These files lack a portion of the clones; in checked studies, under half of the deficit traces to unresolved V genes, and the cause of the others is not known. For this sample, about 29,000 clones appear and none is a singleton. The ten largest make up 4.5% of the sample. Sequencing was performed on peripheral blood mononuclear cells. These receptors all come from a person aged 18 to 70 in good health.

The CDR3 protein is CASSAYRVLTF. Incomplete CDR3 DNA: TGTGCCAGTAGTGCCTACAGGGTC. The chain uses TRBV19 and TRBJ2-6; tentative D call: TRBD1 (5 bases). The CDR3 end falls 3 residues outside the read, so it is completed with the germline J gene. Germline CDR1 LNHDA, CDR2 SQIVND (reference sequence). The CDR3 is 11 amino acids.

This clone has a count of ten or more. The CDR3 goes on 3 residues after the read ends, and that part is filled in from the germline J gene. The chain carries TRBV18 and TRBJ2-5; D is possibly TRBD1 or TRBD2 (5 bases each). CDR3 length: 13 amino acids. The germline CDR1 and CDR2 sequences are KGHSH and LQKENI. Trimming shortened V by 5 bases and J by 5 bases, and 12 bases separated the two germline ends. The sequenced CDR3 bases are TGTGCCAGCTCAGAGGGGATTCGTGAGACC. It is translated as CASSEGIRET. Given in full, the CDR3 is CASSEGIRETQYF.

In this sample, this clone turned up many times. The read comes to an end 3 residues before the CDR3 does, leaving the germline J gene to fill in the end. The rearrangement uses TRBV29-1 and TRBJ1-2; TRBD1 might be the D (5 bases). In germline, CDR1 is SQVTM, CDR2 ANQGSEA. This CDR3 spans 14 amino acids. Trimming removed 2 bases at V and 3 bases at J, with 13 bases between. The CDR3 loop reads CSVERGQGDYGYTF. The sequenced CDR3 bases are TGCAGCGTTGAAAGGGGCCAGGGAGACTATGGC.

On this clone itself: The CDR3 goes on 3 residues after the read ends, and that part is filled in from the germline J gene. Distinct nucleotide sequences in the sample also encode this CDR3. The rearrangement links TRBV30 to TRBJ1-2; 7 bases fit TRBD1. The trim removed 3 bases at V and 3 bases at J, leaving 7 bases unmatched. The CDR3 contains 14 residues. Germline V lookup: CDR1 GTSNPN, CDR2 SVGIG (reference sequence). The sequenced CDR3 bases are TGTGCCTGGAGCCGACAGGGCCGAGACTATGGC. Translating it yields CAWSRQGRDYG. The CDR3 reads in full as CAWSRQGRDYGYTF.

This clone was observed a few times. The sequenced fragment ends 3 residues before the CDR3 boundary, so the rest is inferred from the germline J gene. The V and J genes are TRBV14 and TRBJ2-7; 7 bases fit TRBD2. V gave up 4 bases and J gave up 4 bases; unmatched junction bases: 10. CDR1 and CDR2 (germline): SGHDN, FVKESK. The CDR3 length is 15 residues. CDR3 in amino acids: CASSRRASGGYEQYF. The DNA read from the CDR3 is TGTGCCAGCAGCCGTCGGGCTAGCGGAGGGTACGAG.

CDR3 DNA (partial): TGCGCCAGCAGTTCCACAGAACCGCCCTCCTATGGC. Translating it yields CASSSTEPPSYG. The full-length CDR3 reads as CASSSTEPPSYGYTF. V gene TRBV10-2 combines with J gene TRBJ1-2; the D is unclear. Read sequence stops 3 residues before the CDR3 end, and the germline J gene provides the missing end. Trimming took off 5 bases at V and 4 bases at J, with 17 bases between the two ends. Germline CDR1 is WSHSY and CDR2 is SAAADI. The CDR3 totals 15 residues.